Included here is one TCR beta chain sequence, with context. This specimen belongs to a study of blood T cell repertoires in COVID-19. With 5 bases removed from V and 4 bases from J, the gap between germline ends came to 6 bases. CDR3 length equals 12 residues. The assay was immunoSEQ multiplex PCR, and TCRdb's table has in-frame clones only and misses some. The table lists about 280,000 clones, roughly 85% of them singletons. Recovered status in Cohort 3 required two negative PCRs, clearance, or symptom resolution. The sample taken for sequencing was PBMCs or T cells enriched from blood (not recorded which). The V call is TRBV12-3 or TRBV12-4, the J call TRBJ1-5, with D possibly TRBD1 on 6 matching bases. This receptor was taken from a woman aged 40 to 50 who had recovered from COVID-19. The CDR3 spells CASSRGNQPQHF. DNA of the CDR3: TGTGCCAGCAGTAGGGGGAATCAGCCCCAGCATTTT.